A single T cell receptor (beta chain) is shown here with its context. The antigen is not known. This sample is drawn from a study of T cell responses to AZD1222 COVID-19 vaccine. Overall study results and limits: Repertoires were sampled only after the peak T cell response. Vaccine-related CD4 TCRs covered spike, predominating at 160-218 and 743-854. Donors skewed white British and female; clonal diversity was possibly underestimated. The reported proportion of spike-specific TCRs targeting unmutated variant regions was nearly half.

Germline trimming cut 6 bases from V and 1 base from J; bases unmatched to any gene: 3. Per germline, CDR1 MNHEY and CDR2 SVGEGT. This CDR3 is built from 15 residues. The repertoire was sequenced with immunoSEQ multiplex PCR; TCRdb's copy has only in-frame clones and lacks some. This table holds roughly 190,000 clones, about 89% found once. The J gene is TRBJ2-1, the V gene TRBV6-2 or TRBV6-3, with 10 bases aligning to TRBD2. The receptor was derived from an adult who received the AZD1222 COVID-19 vaccine. Sequencing was performed on peripheral blood, taken 28 days after the second AZD1222 dose. For the CDR3, the DNA is TGTGCCAGCAGCTATAGCGGGGGGTCCTACAATGAGCAGTTCTTC. Its protein product is CASSYSGGSYNEQFF.